This TCR beta chain was identified during a study of T cells in narcolepsy. In the study overall: Enrolled donors included narcolepsy type 1 or type 2 patients and healthy controls.

This clone was recorded only once. Its antigen is still unknown. The ends were cut back, 3 bases at V and 2 bases at J, with 13 bases in the middle. The germline V gene has CDR1 SGDLS and CDR2 YYNGEE. The CDR3 covers 15 residues. Points from the study as a whole: Some memory CD4+ repertoires had no autoreactive clone sequences. Autoreactive HCRT-specific and TRIB2-specific clonotypes were marked in same-patient CSF-versus-blood CD4+ comparisons. Reportedly, autoreactive clonotypes were serially detected in patients' blood but not controls'.

Using immunoSEQ multiplex PCR, the repertoire was profiled, and TCRdb retains in-frame clones only, with some absent. The table has roughly 32,000 clones, 82% seen once; the top ten hold under 1.4%. The chain is built from TRBV9 and TRBJ2-3; D is unclear. This receptor was identified in a human donor with narcolepsy. Sequenced input: CD45RA- memory CD4+ T cells from PBMCs. The CDR3 sequence: CASSEGVHYTDTQYF. CDR3 nucleotides: TGTGCCAGCAGCGAGGGCGTGCACTACACAGATACGCAGTATTTT.